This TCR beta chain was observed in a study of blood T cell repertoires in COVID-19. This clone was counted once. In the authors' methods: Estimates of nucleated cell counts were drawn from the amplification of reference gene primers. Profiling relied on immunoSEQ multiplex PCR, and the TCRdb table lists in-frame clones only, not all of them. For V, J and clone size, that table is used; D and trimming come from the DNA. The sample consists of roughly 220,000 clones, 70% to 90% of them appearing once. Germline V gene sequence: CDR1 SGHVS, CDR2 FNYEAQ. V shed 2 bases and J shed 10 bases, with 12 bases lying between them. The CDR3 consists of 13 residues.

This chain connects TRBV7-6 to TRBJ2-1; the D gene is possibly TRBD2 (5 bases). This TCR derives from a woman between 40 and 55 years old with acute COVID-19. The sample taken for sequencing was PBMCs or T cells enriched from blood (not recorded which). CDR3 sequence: CASSLKWGEEQFF. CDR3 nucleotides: TGTGCCAGCAGCTTAAAGTGGGGAGAGGAGCAGTTCTTC.